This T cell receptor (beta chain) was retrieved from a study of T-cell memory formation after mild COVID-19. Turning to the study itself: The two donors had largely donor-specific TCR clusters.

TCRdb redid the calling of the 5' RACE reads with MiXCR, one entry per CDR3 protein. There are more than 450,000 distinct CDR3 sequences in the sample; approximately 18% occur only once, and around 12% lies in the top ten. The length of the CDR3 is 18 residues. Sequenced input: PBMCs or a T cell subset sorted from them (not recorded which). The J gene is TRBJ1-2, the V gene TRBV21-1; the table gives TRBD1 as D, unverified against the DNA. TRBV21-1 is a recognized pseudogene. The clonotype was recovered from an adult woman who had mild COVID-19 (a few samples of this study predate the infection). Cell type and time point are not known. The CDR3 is CASSKGSRALEPLYGYTF. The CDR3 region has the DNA TGTGCCAGCAGCAAAGGCTCCAGGGCGCTAGAACCTCTCTATGGCTACACCTTC.